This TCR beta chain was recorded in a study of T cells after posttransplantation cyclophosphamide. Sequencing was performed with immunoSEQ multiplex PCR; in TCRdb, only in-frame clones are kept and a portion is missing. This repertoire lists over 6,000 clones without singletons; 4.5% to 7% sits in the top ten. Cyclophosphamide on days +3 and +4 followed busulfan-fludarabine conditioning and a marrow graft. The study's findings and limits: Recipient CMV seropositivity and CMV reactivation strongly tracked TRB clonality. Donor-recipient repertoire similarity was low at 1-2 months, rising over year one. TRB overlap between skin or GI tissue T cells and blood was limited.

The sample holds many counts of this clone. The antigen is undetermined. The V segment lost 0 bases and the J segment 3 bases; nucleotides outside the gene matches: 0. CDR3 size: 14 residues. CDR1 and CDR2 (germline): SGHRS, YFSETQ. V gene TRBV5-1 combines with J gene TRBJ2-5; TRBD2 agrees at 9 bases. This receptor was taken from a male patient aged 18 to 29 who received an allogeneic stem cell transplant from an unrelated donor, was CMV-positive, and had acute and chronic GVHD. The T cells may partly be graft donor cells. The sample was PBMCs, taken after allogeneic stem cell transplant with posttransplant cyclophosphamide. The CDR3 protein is CASSLASGKETQYF. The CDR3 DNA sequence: TGCGCCAGCAGCTTGGCTAGCGGGAAAGAGACCCAGTACTTC. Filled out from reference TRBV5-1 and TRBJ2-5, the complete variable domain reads KAGVTQTPRYLIKTRGQQVTLSCSPISGHRSVSWYQQTPGQGLQFLFEYFSETQRNKGNFPGRFSGRQFSNSRSEMNVSTLELGDSALYLCASSLASGKETQYFGPGTRLLVL.